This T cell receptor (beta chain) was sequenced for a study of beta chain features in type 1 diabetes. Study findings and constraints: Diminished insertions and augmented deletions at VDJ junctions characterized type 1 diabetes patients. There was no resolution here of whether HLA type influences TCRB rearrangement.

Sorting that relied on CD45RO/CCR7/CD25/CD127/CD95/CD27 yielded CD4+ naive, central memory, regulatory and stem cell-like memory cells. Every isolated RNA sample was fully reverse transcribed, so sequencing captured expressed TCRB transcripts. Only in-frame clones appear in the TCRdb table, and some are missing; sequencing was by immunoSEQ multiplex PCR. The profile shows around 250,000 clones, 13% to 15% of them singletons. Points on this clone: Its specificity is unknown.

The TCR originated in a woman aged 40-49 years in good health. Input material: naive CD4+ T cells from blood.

Here the CDR3 DNA reads TGTGCCAGCAGCCCCGGGGGGGGCTTCCACGAGCAGTACTTC. Its protein is CASSPGGGFHEQYF. The rearrangement links TRBV5-4 to TRBJ2-7; the match to TRBD2 covers 8 bases. The CDR3 runs to 14 residues. Germline V gene sequence: CDR1 SGHNT, CDR2 YYREEE (reference sequence). The V and J ends lost 4 bases and 5 bases, in that order; junction bases with no gene match: 8.